This T cell receptor (beta chain) is from a study of regulatory T cells in long-lasting Graves disease. Indicated time point: persistent/refractory GD, antithyroid drugs over 5 years with positive TRAb. The authors made the TCR library using RNA they extracted from PBMCs. Building the TCR beta libraries relied on iRepertoire HTBI primers, and CDR3 regions underwent Arm-PCR. TCRdb re-derived calls from the multiplex PCR reads in MiXCR, one entry per CDR3 protein. The table shows about 470,000 distinct CDR3 sequences, with around 20% occurring only once. This clonotype was sampled from a female donor with Graves disease. The sequencing here drew on peripheral blood mononuclear cells (PBMCs), taken when the disease was refractory, from a patient treated with antithyroid drugs.

In DNA, the CDR3 is TGTGCCAGCAGCCCAGACCAGGGCCAAGAGACCCAGTACTTC. Protein product: CASSPDQGQETQYF. The chain has TRBV7-9 and TRBJ2-5, with D perhaps TRBD1 (5 bases). This CDR3 is built from 14 residues. Between the trimmed V and J ends, which lost 5 bases and 1 base, there was a span of 11 bases. Germline V gene lookup returns CDR1 SEHNR and CDR2 FQNEAQ (reference sequence).